This T cell receptor beta chain was recovered during a study of vaccination effects on CD4 cells after COVID-19. As regards this clone: Its matching antigen is unknown.

Sequenced by immunoSEQ multiplex PCR; TCRdb stores in-frame clones only, minus some. Of fewer than 65,000 clones in the sample, more than 80% were seen once. CDR3 size: 17 residues. The ends lost 4 bases at V and 3 bases at J; junction bases unmatched: 4. Germline V lookup: CDR1 SGHNT, CDR2 YYREEE (reference sequence). Before any sequencing was done, the ViraFEST assay used viral peptide pools to expand antigen-specific CD4+ T cells. Having been cultured for around ten days, the cells underwent CD4+ T cell isolation. Vaccine recipients had no previous SARS-CoV-2 infection; their nucleocapsid antibodies were negative. The culture medium for 2 million or so PBMC per well included 10 IU/ml IL-2 and 9 to 10 ug/ml peptides. Overall study results and limits: Sampling in the study covered few convalescent patients and included no early post-infection timepoints. Infection-derived and vaccine-derived clones contracted markedly late after vaccination.

The material sequenced was CD4+ T cells from PBMCs cultured with HCoV-229E spike peptides, taken before COVID-19 vaccination. The clonotype was recovered from a human donor who received a COVID-19 vaccine. The chain carries TRBV5-4 and TRBJ2-1; 16 nucleotides line up with TRBD2. CDR3 DNA: TGTGCCAGCAGCGCTGGGACTAGCGGGGGGGACTACAATGAGCAGTTCTTC. Residues: CASSAGTSGGDYNEQFF.